The T cell receptor (beta chain) described here comes from a study of CD8+ T cells in alopecia areata. Turning to the study itself: Those treated were given oral tofacitinib at 5 to 10 mg twice daily.

In germline, CDR1 is MDHEN, CDR2 SYDVKM. This CDR3 is 13 amino acids long. Trimming removed 6 bases from V and 1 base from J, with 10 bases in between. Study findings and constraints: Scalp sample sequencing also detects resident alphabeta T cells of normal skin. Patients shared TCRs less clearly than mice did, possibly for HLA-related reasons.

Researchers took lesional scalp punch biopsies and peripheral blood from people who were alopecia areata patients. Details on this clone: Antigen specificity is unknown.

The sequencing template was cDNA reverse transcribed from extracted RNA. Assay used: immunoSEQ multiplex PCR; TCRdb lists only in-frame clones, some missing. The data show more than 200,000 clones, roughly two thirds seen once. The sequenced sample was CD4+ T cells sorted from blood, obtained at week 0. This chain connects TRBV28 to TRBJ2-7; tentatively, D is TRBD2 (5 bases). The source of this sequence is a human donor with alopecia areata. The CDR3: CASRVGVSYEQYF. Here the CDR3 DNA reads TGTGCCAGCAGAGTCGGGGTTTCCTACGAGCAGTACTTC. Full variable domain (remainder filled in from reference TRBV28 and TRBJ2-7): DVKVTQSSRYLVKRTGEKVFLECVQDMDHENMFWYRQDPGLGLRLIYFSYDVKMKEKGDIPEGYSVSREKKERFSLILESASTNQTSMYLCASRVGVSYEQYFGPGTRLTVT.